One sample yielded the 7 T cell receptor beta chains listed below, sequenced in a study of shared clonotypes between healthy human individuals (dated by TCRdb to the early 2020s). CD8 naive samples consisted of CD45RO-negative cells that were positively selected for CCR7, yielding a CD45RA+CCR7+ population without TemRA cells. Preparation of the library involved the immunoSEQ multiplex PCR assay. TCRdb provides this immuneACCESS table in a form limited to in-frame rearrangements. Some clones are lacking; in checked studies, under half of them reflect an unresolved V gene, and why the rest are absent is not known. Recorded for this sample are about 2.1 million clones; more than 85% of them occurred a single time. The ten most abundant clones make up roughly 1.7% of the sample. The sequenced sample consisted of naive CD8+ T cells from PBMCs. The sample's cell subset or site label, in plain terms: CD45RA+CCR7+. The receptors derive from a man aged 18-30 years in good health. Some clones in this sample may be carry-over from other donors' samples.

The chain links TRBV27 to TRBJ1-5, with D possibly being TRBD1 (5 bases). The germline V and J ends were trimmed by 4 bases and 6 bases, with 16 bases remaining between them. Germline V gene data show CDR1 as MNHEY and CDR2 as SMNVEV (reference sequence). The CDR3 is 15 residues long. The CDR3: CASSSTDSPSQPQHF. The CDR3 DNA follows: TGTGCCAGCAGTTCAACCGACAGCCCCAGTCAGCCCCAGCATTTT.

The table lists this clone with a count of one. In the same sample, other DNA sequences code for this CDR3. The chain couples TRBV27 to TRBJ2-7, with D perhaps matching TRBD1 (6 bases). V was trimmed by 8 bases and J by 4 bases, leaving 9 bases between them. The CDR3 is 11 residues long. CDR1 and CDR2 from the germline V gene are MNHEY and SMNVEV (reference sequence). The CDR3 reads CASRTGYEQYF. The CDR3 region has the DNA TGTGCCAGCCGAACAGGGTACGAGCAGTACTTC.

V is TRBV9 and J is TRBJ1-1; 8 bases are shared with TRBD1. From germline, CDR1 is SGDLS and CDR2 YYNGEE. V trimming: 3 bases; J trimming: 8 bases; junction bases outside the gene matches: 6. This CDR3 region has 13 residues. CDR3 sequence (DNA): TGTGCCAGCAGCGCCGGACAGGGTCTAGAAGCTTTCTTT. It is translated as CASSAGQGLEAFF.

For this clone: The same CDR3 also results from other DNA sequences found in this sample. This chain joins TRBV9 and TRBJ2-7; TRBD1 matches 7 bases. This CDR3 has 14 residues. V lost 3 bases to trimming and J lost 4 bases; unmatched junction nucleotides: 7. CDR1 and CDR2 (germline): SGDLS, YYNGEE. In DNA form, the CDR3 reads TGTGCCAGCAGCGGACGGGACAGAAGTTACGAGCAGTACTTC. Amino acid sequence: CASSGRDRSYEQYF.

The CDR3, as DNA: TGTGCCAGCAGCCCCCCGGGGTTGTACGAGCAGTACTTC. Encoded protein: CASSPPGLYEQYF. This chain connects TRBV7-9 to TRBJ2-7, with a tentative D call TRBD2 (5 bases). This CDR3 region has 13 residues. CDR1 and CDR2 from the germline V gene are SEHNR and FQNEAQ (reference sequence). V was shortened by 5 bases and J by 4 bases, with 12 bases between the two germline ends.

The chain links TRBV4-1 to TRBJ2-3; tentative D call: TRBD1 (6 bases). The germline V gene has CDR1 MGHRA and CDR2 YSYEKL. V gave up 2 bases and J gave up 2 bases, with 14 bases separating them. CDR3 length: 16 residues. The CDR3 loop reads CASSQLYRVDTDTQYF. The CDR3 DNA reads TGCGCCAGCAGCCAACTATACAGGGTGGACACAGATACGCAGTATTTT.

The chain links TRBV25-1 to TRBJ2-5; 11 bases align to TRBD2. The tail of the sequence fits TRBJ2-7 better, so the J call may be wrong. The CDR3 consists of 15 residues. Per germline, CDR1 MGHDK and CDR2 SYGVNS. The CDR3 DNA reads as TGTGCCAGCAGTGAGCGACTAGCGGGAATAGACGAGCAGTACTTC. This encodes CASSERLAGIDEQYF.